This T cell receptor (beta chain) was identified in a study of CD8 T cells in ankylosing spondylitis. As the method for making TCR beta libraries, quantitative 5'-RACE with molecular barcodes was used. MiXCR was run by TCRdb on the 5' RACE reads, yielding one entry per CDR3 protein. The data show 250,000 to 350,000 distinct CDR3 sequences, under 8.5% seen once. Study findings and constraints: Past research had described some motif variants in reactive arthritis synovial fluid and blood. Disease-associated clones were reportedly significantly overrepresented in matched ankylosing spondylitis synovial fluid. Within ankylosing spondylitis blood, a TCR beta motif made up of roughly eight highly homologous variants appeared to be characteristic.

Comment on this clonotype: The antigen is not known.

Germline CDR1 is LGHNA and CDR2 is YSLEER. The CDR3 has 13 amino acids. V dropped 5 bases and J dropped 5 bases, with 12 bases sitting between them. The chain joins TRBV4-3 to TRBJ1-2; a weak D match, TRBD1 (6 bases). Sequenced material: blood, either unsorted or a sorted T cell fraction (not recorded which). This TCR derives from a male donor with ankylosing spondylitis. CDR3 nucleotides: TGCGCCAGCAGCTATCGGACAGATTATGGCTACACCTTC. The encoded protein is CASSYRTDYGYTF.